The entry that follows covers one T cell receptor (beta chain) sequence. The sample originates from a study of CD8 T cells in Susac syndrome. After extraction with the RNeasy kit, roughly 0.45 to 1 ug of the RNA was reverse transcribed using random hexamers. A single record per CDR3 protein comes from TCRdb applying MiXCR to the immunoSEQ multiplex PCR reads. The profile shows hundreds of thousands of distinct CDR3 sequences, 85% to 95% of them singletons. The TCR comes from a human donor with Susac syndrome. Sequencing used CD4+ T cells from PBMCs.

The CDR3 bases are TGTGCCACCAGTGACCCGGGACGGGAACTCACCTACACCTTC. Protein: CATSDPGRELTYTF. The genes are TRBV24-1 and TRBJ1-2, with D perhaps TRBD1 (5 bases). V was cut by 4 bases and J by 10 bases, with 18 bases left in between. The CDR3 is 14 residues long. Germline CDR1 reads KGHDR; CDR2 reads SFDVKD.